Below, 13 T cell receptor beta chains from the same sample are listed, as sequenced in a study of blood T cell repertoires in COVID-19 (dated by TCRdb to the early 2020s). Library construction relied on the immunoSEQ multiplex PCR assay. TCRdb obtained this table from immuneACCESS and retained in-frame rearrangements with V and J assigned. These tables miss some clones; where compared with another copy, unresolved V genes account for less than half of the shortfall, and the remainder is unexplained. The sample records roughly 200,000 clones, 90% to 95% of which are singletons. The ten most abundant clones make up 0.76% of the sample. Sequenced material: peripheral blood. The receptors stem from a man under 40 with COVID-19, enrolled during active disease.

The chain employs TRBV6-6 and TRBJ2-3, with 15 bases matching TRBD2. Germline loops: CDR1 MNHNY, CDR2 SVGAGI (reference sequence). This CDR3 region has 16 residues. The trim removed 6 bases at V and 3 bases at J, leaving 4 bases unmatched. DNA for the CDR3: TGTGCCAGCAGCCCCGGACTAGCGGGGGGGACAGATACGCAGTATTTT. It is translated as CASSPGLAGGTDTQYF.

The CDR3 nucleotides read TGTGCCAGCAGTGAAATGCGATTAGCGGGGGTCCTGCAAGAGACCCAGTACTTC. This translates into CASSEMRLAGVLQETQYF. The chain joins TRBV25-1 to TRBJ2-5, with 9 bases lining up with TRBD2. The trim removed 2 bases at V and 2 bases at J, leaving 12 bases unmatched. Germline-derived CDR1 and CDR2 are MGHDK and SYGVNS. CDR3 length: 18 amino acids. Looking up the rest from reference TRBV25-1 and TRBJ2-5 gives the full variable domain: EADIYQTPRYLVIGTGKKITLECSQTMGHDKMYWYQQDPGMELHLIHYSYGVNSTEKGDLSSESTVSRIRTEHFPLTLESARPSHTSQYLCASSEMRLAGVLQETQYFGPGTRLLVL.

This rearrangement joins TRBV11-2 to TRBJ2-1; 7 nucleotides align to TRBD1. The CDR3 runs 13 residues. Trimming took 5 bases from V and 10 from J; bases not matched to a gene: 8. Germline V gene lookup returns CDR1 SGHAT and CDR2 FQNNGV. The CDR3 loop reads CASSPQGVGEQFF. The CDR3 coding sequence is TGTGCCAGCAGCCCGCAGGGGGTTGGGGAGCAGTTCTTC.

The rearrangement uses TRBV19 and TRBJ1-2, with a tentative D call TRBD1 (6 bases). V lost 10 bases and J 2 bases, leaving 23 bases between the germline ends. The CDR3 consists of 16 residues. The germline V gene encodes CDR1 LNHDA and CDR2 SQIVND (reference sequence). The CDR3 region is CATQRAGDELNYGYTF. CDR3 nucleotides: TGTGCCACCCAAAGGGCAGGGGACGAACTAAACTATGGCTACACCTTC. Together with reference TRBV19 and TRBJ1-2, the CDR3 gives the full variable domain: DGGITQSPKYLFRKEGQNVTLSCEQNLNHDAMYWYRQDPGQGLRLIYYSQIVNDFQKGDIAEGYSVSREKKESFPLTVTSAQKNPTAFYLCATQRAGDELNYGYTFGSGTRLTVV.

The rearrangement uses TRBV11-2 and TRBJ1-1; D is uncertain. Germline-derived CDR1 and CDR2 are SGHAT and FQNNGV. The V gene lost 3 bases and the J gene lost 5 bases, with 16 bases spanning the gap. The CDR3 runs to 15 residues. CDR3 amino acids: CASSLPVGGLTEAFF. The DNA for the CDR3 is TGTGCCAGCAGCTTGCCCGTAGGAGGGCTAACTGAAGCTTTCTTT.

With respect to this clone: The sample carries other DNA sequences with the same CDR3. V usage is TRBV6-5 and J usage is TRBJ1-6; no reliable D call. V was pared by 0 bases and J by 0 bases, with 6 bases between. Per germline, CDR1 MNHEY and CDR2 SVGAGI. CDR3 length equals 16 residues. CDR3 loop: CASSYSGSSYNSPLHF. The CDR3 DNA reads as TGTGCCAGCAGTTACTCTGGTAGCTCCTATAATTCACCCCTCCACTTT.

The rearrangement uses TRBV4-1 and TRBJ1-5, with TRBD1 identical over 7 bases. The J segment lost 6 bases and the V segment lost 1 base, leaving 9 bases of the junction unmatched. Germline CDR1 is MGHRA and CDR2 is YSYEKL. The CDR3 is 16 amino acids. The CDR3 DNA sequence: TGCGCCAGCAGCCAAGCTGACAGGGTCGGAAGTCAGCCCCAGCATTTT. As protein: CASSQADRVGSQPQHF.

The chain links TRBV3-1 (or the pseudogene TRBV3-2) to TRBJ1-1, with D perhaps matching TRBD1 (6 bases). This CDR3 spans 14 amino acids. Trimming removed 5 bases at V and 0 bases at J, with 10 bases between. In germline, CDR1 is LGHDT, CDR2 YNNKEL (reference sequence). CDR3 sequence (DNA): TGTGCCAGCAGCGCACAGGGATTGAACACTGAAGCTTTCTTT. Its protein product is CASSAQGLNTEAFF.

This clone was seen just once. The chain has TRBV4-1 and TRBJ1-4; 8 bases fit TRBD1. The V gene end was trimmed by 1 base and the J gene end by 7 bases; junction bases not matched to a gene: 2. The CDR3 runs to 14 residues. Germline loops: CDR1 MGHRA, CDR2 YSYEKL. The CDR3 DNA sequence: TGCGCCAGCAGCCAAGCAGGGGGCGGTGAAAAACTGTTTTTT. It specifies CASSQAGGGEKLFF.

The CDR3 region is CASTTDRVFGLDTDTQYF. The CDR3 coding sequence is TGTGCCAGCACTACGGACAGGGTCTTTGGGCTTGACACAGATACGCAGTATTTT. The V and J genes are TRBV2 and TRBJ2-3, with 8 bases matching TRBD1. Trimming at V came to 7 bases and at J to 2 bases, leaving 17 bases not matched to a gene. The CDR3 is 18 residues long. In germline, CDR1 is SNHLY, CDR2 FYNNEI.

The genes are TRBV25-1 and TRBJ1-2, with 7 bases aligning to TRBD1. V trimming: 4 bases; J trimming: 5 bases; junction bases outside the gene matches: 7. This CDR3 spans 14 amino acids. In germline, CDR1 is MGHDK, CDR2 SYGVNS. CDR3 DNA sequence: TGTGCCAGCAGTGCCTCCAACAGGGGTTATGGCTACACCTTC. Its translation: CASSASNRGYGYTF.

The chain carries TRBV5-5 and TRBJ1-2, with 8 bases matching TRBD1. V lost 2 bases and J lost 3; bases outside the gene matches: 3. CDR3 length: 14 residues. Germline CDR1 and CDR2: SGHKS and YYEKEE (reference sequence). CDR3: CASSFQGADYGYTF. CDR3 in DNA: TGTGCCAGCAGCTTTCAGGGGGCAGACTATGGCTACACCTTC.

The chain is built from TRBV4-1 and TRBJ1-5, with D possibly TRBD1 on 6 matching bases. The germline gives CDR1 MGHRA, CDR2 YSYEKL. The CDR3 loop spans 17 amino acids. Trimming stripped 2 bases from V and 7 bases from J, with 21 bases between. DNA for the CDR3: TGCGCCAGCAGCCAAACCCTTTGGTCTGGGGGCGAACAGCCCCAGCATTTT. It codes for CASSQTLWSGGEQPQHF.